This TCR beta chain was sequenced during a study of early T cells in non-severe SARS-CoV-2 infection. Study details: Chains were not paired, and sequencing was done on bulk RNA from unsorted whole blood. Broader study findings: Anti-spike CD8 responses were favored by VDJdb matching, which missed private and CD4 specificities.

Each CDR3 protein gets one entry after TCRdb re-called the 5' RACE reads with MiXCR. The table shows 90,000 to 130,000 distinct CDR3 sequences, with roughly 12% occurring only once. A remark on this clonotype: Its specificity is not known.

The germline V gene encodes CDR1 MDHEN and CDR2 SYDVKM. This CDR3 has 17 amino acids. The ends lost 5 bases at V and 5 bases at J; junction bases unmatched: 15. The sample in question was whole blood, obtained at baseline. The rearrangement links TRBV28 to TRBJ2-3; TRBD2 matches 8 bases. This sequence was found in an adult who was a healthcare worker with PCR-confirmed SARS-CoV-2 infection or an uninfected control (not recorded which). The CDR3 DNA is TGTGCCAGCAGTCGCGGACTGGCGGGAGGATGGCGAGATACGCAGTATTTT. Translating gives CASSRGLAGGWRDTQYF.